This is a list of T cell receptor beta chains from one sample in a study of blood T cell repertoires in COVID-19. Using immunoSEQ multiplex PCR, the repertoire was profiled, and TCRdb retains in-frame clones only, with some absent. This table holds 100,000 or so clones, 81% found once. Input material: peripheral blood. These receptors all come from a human donor in a cohort sampled during active COVID-19. Both conserved end residues are part of each CDR3.

V,J,CDR3
TRBV7-6,TRBJ2-7,CASSFRGQGGEQYF
TRBV7-9,TRBJ2-7,CASSTRTEQISYEQYF
TRBV6-6,TRBJ1-2,CASSYSLQGSYGYTF
TRBV29-1,TRBJ2-5,CSVDGAGAETQYF
TRBV7-2,TRBJ1-1,CASSLVRGGLNTEAFF
TRBV7-2,TRBJ2-7,CASSLGQGTTYEQYF
TRBV9,TRBJ1-3,CASSVTEPDRVGGNTIYF
TRBV6-5,TRBJ2-5,CASSPFQGQETQYF
TRBV18,TRBJ2-2,CASSRTGPGELFF
TRBV12-1,TRBJ1-3,CASSWRGQANSGNTIYF
TRBV19,TRBJ2-6,CASSPTGHSGANVLTF
TRBV6-1,TRBJ1-2,CASSERQAGGYTF
TRBV20-1,TRBJ1-2,CSASLPGAGYTF
TRBV9,TRBJ1-2,CASSASTGFAENYGYTF
TRBV2,TRBJ2-7,CASSRDRGSSEQYF
TRBV5-8,TRBJ1-1,CASVHTENRNTEAFF
TRBV2,TRBJ1-1,CASSGTVAEAFF
TRBV11-2,TRBJ2-1,CASSLDRGSYNEQFF
TRBV7-6,TRBJ2-6,CASSLVPTSSGANVLTF
TRBV19,TRBJ1-2,CASRKGQGVFGYTF
TRBV19,TRBJ1-2,CASRGQLYGYTF
TRBV28,TRBJ2-7,CASSLSGRGYEQYF
TRBV6-2/TRBV6-3,TRBJ2-7,CASSYVGLAGEQYF
TRBV4-3,TRBJ2-2,CASSQSTVRNTGELFF
TRBV24-1,TRBJ2-7,CATSDGSQYEQYF
TRBV3-1/TRBV3-2,TRBJ1-2,CASSQYQGGDYGYTF
TRBV25-1,TRBJ1-2,CASSEWGPGGARGYTF
TRBV4-3,TRBJ1-2,CASSQETGNGYTF
TRBV7-6,TRBJ1-1,CASSLEQGSEAFF
TRBV9,TRBJ2-1,CASSHPLGTSGNEQFF
TRBV30,TRBJ1-3,CAWSTGSAGNTIYF
TRBV6-5,TRBJ2-5,CASSYWAGQSETQYF
TRBV4-1,TRBJ2-1,CASRRNLGSSYNEQFF
TRBV4-3,TRBJ1-2,CASSQEIRVAGWSGYTF
TRBV28,TRBJ1-3,CASRQGTGGTGNTIYF
TRBV4-3,TRBJ2-1,CASSQDEEHFPRGEQFF
TRBV18,TRBJ1-5,CASSGTGGAEPQHF
TRBV7-3,TRBJ1-1,CASSLMGGEAFF
TRBV6-1,TRBJ1-3,CASSEARSSGNTIYF
TRBV5-5,TRBJ1-2,CASSGGTVNYGYTF
TRBV6-4,TRBJ1-1,CASKDTSRNTEAFF
TRBV19,TRBJ1-1,CASSRGQGRRNTEAFF
TRBV23-1,TRBJ2-7,CASPPLGDSDYEQYF
TRBV9,TRBJ1-5,CASTESGGVGQPQHF
TRBV6-5,TRBJ1-5,CASGQPDQPQHF
TRBV11-2,TRBJ1-3,CASSEFQGSGNTIYF
TRBV5-4,TRBJ1-3,CASSFETASGNTIYF
TRBV4-3,TRBJ2-3,CASSQVSDRSDTQYF
TRBV4-3,TRBJ2-6,CASSQDPALAVGGANVLTF
TRBV18,TRBJ1-5,CASSWTGHSNQPQHF
TRBV9,TRBJ1-1,CASSVGGMRTEAFF
TRBV29-1,TRBJ1-2,CSVGGQTGGGYTF
TRBV15,TRBJ2-7,CATSARDRGSYEQYF
TRBV2,TRBJ2-2,CASREGSDTGELFF
TRBV3-1/TRBV3-2,TRBJ1-6,CPVLTYRDRDSPPYNSPLHF
TRBV7-9,TRBJ1-2,CASSSRGSGGYTF
TRBV19,TRBJ2-2,CASSPTVPGVRAKPSTGELFF
TRBV3-1/TRBV3-2,TRBJ2-1,CASRLSGSSQFF
TRBV30,TRBJ1-3,CAWTAGNTIYF
TRBV11-2,TRBJ2-5,CASSPGGTSARETQYF